The rows below give T cell receptor beta chains drawn from one sample of a study of cytomegalovirus exposure and HLA in healthy donors. The data were produced by immunoSEQ multiplex PCR, yet TCRdb's version contains in-frame clones alone and is incomplete. The sample shows about 55,000 clones, 55% to 85% of them seen only once. Sequenced: PBMCs. These receptors were taken from a man between 35 and 55 years old in good health and CMV-seropositive. Both conserved end residues are part of each CDR3. The D gene is left open where the match is weak. Size is stated for part of the rows, as once, few or many counts, or as a class when the clone is expanded.

>TRBV5-1|NA|TRBJ2-3|once
TGCGCCAGCAGCCCGGAGGCAGGGGCGGGTGGTACGCAGTATTTT
CASSPEAGAGGTQYF
>TRBV7-9|NA|TRBJ1-1|NA
TGTGCCAGCAGCTTAGTGGCCAGGCAGAACACTGAAGCTTTCTTT
CASSLVARQNTEAFF
>TRBV7-2|TRBD2|TRBJ2-1|NA
TGTGCCAGCAGCCCCTGGGGGGGGGTCGATGAGCAGTTCTTC
CASSPWGGVDEQFF
>TRBV6-5|NA|TRBJ1-4|NA
TGTGCCAGCAGTTACCCAGGGGAGACTGTTGAAAAACTGTTTTTT
CASSYPGETVEKLFF
>TRBV29-1|NA|TRBJ2-3|NA
TGCAGCGTTGAGGGCGTGGTACCTCCTCAGACAGATACGCAGTATTTT
CSVEGVVPPQTDTQYF
>TRBV6-5|TRBD1|TRBJ2-7|NA
TGTGCCAGCAGTTACGGAGACAGGGGGCAGGACGAGCAGTACTTC
CASSYGDRGQDEQYF
>TRBV12-5|NA|TRBJ1-2|NA
TGTGCTAGTGGTTTGCCGGGGAACTATGGCTACACCTTC
CASGLPGNYGYTF
>TRBV18|TRBD1|TRBJ1-1|NA
TGTGCCAGCTCACCACAGGGGGCTAGGACTGAAGCTTTCTTT
CASSPQGARTEAFF
>TRBV5-1|TRBD2|TRBJ2-1|NA
TGCGCCAGCAGCTTGGTAGCGGGTACTGACAATGAGCAGTTCTTC
CASSLVAGTDNEQFF
>TRBV13|NA|TRBJ1-2|few
TGTGCCAGCAGCTTAGGGACAGGATCTTATGGCTACACCTTC
CASSLGTGSYGYTF
>TRBV27|NA|TRBJ1-5|NA
TGTGCCAGCAGACCATTAGACAGTAGGAATCAGCCCCAGCATTTT
CASRPLDSRNQPQHF
>TRBV12-5|TRBD1|TRBJ1-6|NA
TGTGCTAGTGGGAACCGGCCAGGGGGTTCACCCCTCCACTTT
CASGNRPGGSPLHF
>TRBV6-5|NA|TRBJ1-1|NA
TGTGCCAGCAGTTACGACAGGTCCAGGTCTGAAGCTTTCTTT
CASSYDRSRSEAFF
>TRBV5-1|NA|TRBJ2-5|few
TGCGCCAGCAGCTTGGGAAACGGGGAGACCCAGTACTTC
CASSLGNGETQYF
>TRBV7-8|TRBD2|TRBJ2-6|NA
TGTGCCAGCAGCCCTGACAGGCGGGGGGGTCGTGGGGCCAACGTCCTGACTTTC
CASSPDRRGGRGANVLTF
>TRBV6-5|TRBD1|TRBJ1-5|NA
TGTGCCAGCAGTCCCTTGGACAGGGGACAGCCCCAGCATTTT
CASSPLDRGQPQHF
>TRBV5-4|TRBD1|TRBJ2-7|NA
TGTGCCAGCAGCCGGACAGGGGGAAGCTCCTACGAGCAGTACTTC
CASSRTGGSSYEQYF
>TRBV5-8|TRBD1|TRBJ1-2|once
TGTGCCAGCAGCTTACTGACAGGGAACCTTTATGGCTACACCTTC
CASSLLTGNLYGYTF
>TRBV6-1|NA|TRBJ1-1|NA
TGTGCCAGCAGTGGCCGGACGGGACATACGAACACTGAAGCTTTCTTT
CASSGRTGHTNTEAFF
>TRBV5-1|TRBD2|TRBJ2-1|NA
TGCGCCAGCAGCCCCACTCTAGCGGACTCCTACAATGAGCAGTTCTTC
CASSPTLADSYNEQFF
>TRBV7-6|TRBD1|TRBJ2-5|few
TGTGCCAGCAGCTTAGAAGGGACAGGGGTGAAGGGCCAGTACTTC
CASSLEGTGVKGQYF
>TRBV13|TRBD1|TRBJ2-7|NA
TGTGCCAGCAGCCTTCGACAGGGGGTTACCTACGAGCAGTACTTC
CASSLRQGVTYEQYF
>TRBV7-2|TRBD1|TRBJ2-7|NA
TGTGCCAGCAGCTTAGTGCCAGGGGGTTCCTACGAGCAGTACTTC
CASSLVPGGSYEQYF
>TRBV4-1|NA|TRBJ1-2|NA
TGCGCCAGCAGCCAAGACAGGGCAGCTAACTATGGCTACACCTTC
CASSQDRAANYGYTF
>TRBV2|TRBD1|TRBJ1-5|NA
TGTGCCAGCAACGGCGGGGGACAGGGCAATCAGCCCCAGCATTTT
CASNGGGQGNQPQHF
>TRBV19|TRBD2|TRBJ2-1|few
TGTGCCAGTACCTCTGAGCGGGGGAATTCCTACAATGAGCAGTTCTTC
CASTSERGNSYNEQFF
>TRBV4-1|TRBD1|TRBJ2-7|NA
TGCGCCAGCAGCCTTGGGGACAGGGGCCTCTACGAGCAGTACTTC
CASSLGDRGLYEQYF
>TRBV11-2|TRBD2|TRBJ2-1|NA
TGTGCCAGCAGCCCACCTGAGATAGCGGGATACAATGAGCAGTTCTTC
CASSPPEIAGYNEQFF
>TRBV5-1|NA|TRBJ2-7|NA
TGCGCCAGCAGCTATTCATCCGGCTACGAGCAGTACTTC
CASSYSSGYEQYF
>TRBV4-2|TRBD2|TRBJ2-1|NA
TGTGCCAGCAGCCAAGGGGAGGGAAGCGGCGACAATGAGCAGTTCTTC
CASSQGEGSGDNEQFF
>TRBV6-1|NA|TRBJ1-2|NA
TGTGCCAGCAGTGATCCAGGGACTAACTATGGCTACACCTTC
CASSDPGTNYGYTF
>TRBV7-9|NA|TRBJ2-3|NA
TGTGCCAGCAGCTTAAGCGCCGGGGATACGCAGTATTTT
CASSLSAGDTQYF
>TRBV7-2|NA|TRBJ2-1|few
TGTGCCAGCAGCCTAGATAGGGGGAATGAGCAGTTCTTC
CASSLDRGNEQFF
>TRBV27|NA|TRBJ2-1|NA
TGTGCCAGCACCTCAGGCTCCTACAATGAGCAGTTCTTC
CASTSGSYNEQFF
>TRBV10-3|NA|TRBJ1-2|NA
TGTGCCATCAGTGGACAGAACTATGGCTACACCTTC
CAISGQNYGYTF
>TRBV2|TRBD1|TRBJ1-5|NA
TGTGCCAGCAGTGAGGACAGGTTTAGCAATCAGCCCCAGCATTTT
CASSEDRFSNQPQHF
>TRBV7-2|NA|TRBJ2-7|NA
TGTGCCACCCGACGGGGAACGGACTCCTACGAGCAGTACTTC
CATRRGTDSYEQYF
>TRBV5-1|NA|TRBJ1-1|NA
TGCGCCAGCAGCTTGGCGGCAGGGGACACTGAAGCTTTCTTT
CASSLAAGDTEAFF
>TRBV19|TRBD1|TRBJ2-7|NA
TGTGCCAGTAGTAGGGACAGGGTTGGATCCGAGCAGTACTTC
CASSRDRVGSEQYF
>TRBV30|NA|TRBJ1-1|once
TGTGCCTGGAGCCCTTACACTGAAGCTTTCTTT
CAWSPYTEAFF
>TRBV4-1|NA|TRBJ2-2|few
TGCGCCAGCAGCCAAGGATGGGGGGATCCCGCCGGGGAGCTGTTTTTT
CASSQGWGDPAGELFF